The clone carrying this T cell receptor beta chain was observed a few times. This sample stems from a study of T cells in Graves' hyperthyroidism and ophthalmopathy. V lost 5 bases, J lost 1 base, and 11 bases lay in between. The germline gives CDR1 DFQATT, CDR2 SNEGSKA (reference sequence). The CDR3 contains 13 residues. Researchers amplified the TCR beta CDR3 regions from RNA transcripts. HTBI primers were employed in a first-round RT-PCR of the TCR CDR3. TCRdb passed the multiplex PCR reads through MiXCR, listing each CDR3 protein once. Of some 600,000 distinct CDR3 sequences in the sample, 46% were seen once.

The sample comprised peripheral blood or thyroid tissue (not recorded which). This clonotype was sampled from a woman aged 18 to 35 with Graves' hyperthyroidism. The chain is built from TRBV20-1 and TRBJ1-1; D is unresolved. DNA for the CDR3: TGCAGTGCTGGACCGTGGGCGAACACTGAAGCTTTCTTT. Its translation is CSAGPWANTEAFF.